Only one count was recorded for the clone carrying this T cell receptor (beta chain). No antigen is known for it. The data originate from a study of cytomegalovirus exposure and HLA in healthy donors. Germline CDR1 SQVTM, CDR2 ANQGSEA. V was clipped by 6 bases and J by 3 bases; unmatched bases: 3. The CDR3 consists of 12 residues. The PCR employed 60 Vbeta primers together with 13 Jbeta primers. TCRdb's table, derived via immunoSEQ multiplex PCR, lists solely in-frame clones and lacks some. The profile shows under 70,000 clones, around three quarters of them singletons. Study findings and constraints: Donors were assumed by presence/absence analyses to have roughly uniform sequencing depth. The study dropped some indistinguishable V segments, TRBV6-2 and TRBV6-3 among them. TCR beta sequences reportedly predicted most subjects' HLA-A and HLA-B alleles accurately.

The TCR comes from a woman in her fifties or sixties in good health and CMV-seropositive. Sequencing used PBMCs. This chain joins TRBV29-1 and TRBJ2-5; 8 bases align to TRBD1. This CDR3 is CSVLTGEETQYF. DNA for the CDR3: TGCAGCGTCCTGACAGGGGAAGAGACCCAGTACTTC.